This record looks at one T cell receptor beta chain sequence and its context. In this sample, this clonotype turned up a few times. Its antigen specificity is not known. Nothing much larger sits one base from this clone, and base qualities are not available. Here V drops 3 bases and J drops 4 bases, and the junction holds 4 bases not matched to any gene. Per the germline V gene, SGHAT is the CDR1 and FQNNGV is the CDR2. Counted from cysteine to phenylalanine, this CDR3 has 14 amino acids. The CDR3 DNA has 42 bases and is translated from base 1. This record comes from a study of T-cell reconstitution after alpha-beta-depleted transplantation in children (dated by TCRdb to 2016 to 2017). For the study in its entirety: The study quantitatively tracked T-cell immune reconstitution after TCRalphabeta/CD19-depleted allogeneic hematopoietic cell transplantation in children using TCR repertoire profiling.

The library relied on PCR. TCRdb lists the instrument as Illumina HiSeq 2500. Molecular barcoding was employed in the preparation of TCR libraries, with unique molecular identifiers being used to normalize TCRbeta repertoire quantification. The public reads were reprocessed in TCRdb via fastp at Q25 and MiXCR, keeping in-frame beta chains. Rows are unified per CDR3 protein, each entry keeping the most common DNA and genes. In this sample the table shows about 470,000 distinct CDR3 sequences, 43% of which occur a single time. The ten largest clonotypes hold 27% of the sample. Overall study outcomes, separate from this receptor: The high TCRbeta diversity at day 60 in some patients was ascribed to recipient T cells and intrathymic progenitors that had survived conditioning. The apparently early alphabetaT-cell count recovery about two months after transplant was reportedly dependent on only several hundred rapidly expanded clones derived from non-depleted graft cells. Over the following months the frequencies of hyperexpanded clones went down, and after one year T-cell counts and TCRbeta diversity were mostly credited to newly produced T cells.

The treatment or condition label on this specimen signifies: allogeneic hematopoietic cell transplantation with graft depleted of TCRalphabeta T cells and CD19 B cells. The children who served as transplant recipients had been given grafts of TCRalphabeta/CD19-depleted allogeneic hematopoietic cells. This sequence uses TRBV11-2 and TRBJ2-5, with 8 bases aligning to TRBD2. The TCR comes from a girl aged 2 to 10 with aplastic anemia, due to receive a stem cell transplant. The specimen comprised PBMCs, sampled before TCRalphabeta/CD19-depleted stem cell transplant. DNA sequence: TGTGCCAGCAGCTTTAGCGGGGTCGCAGAGACCCAGTACTTC. Translated, this is CASSFSGVAETQYF.